This T cell receptor (beta chain) comes out of a study of CD8+CD57+ T cells in acquired aplastic anemia (dated by TCRdb to between 2017 and 2018). With regard to the full study: DNA extracted from sorted CD4+ and CD8+ cells had a mean of approximately 3.5 ug, with a range of roughly 0.18 to 27.4 ug. CD8+CD57+ expansion was defined as frequency above the mean frequency observed in healthy subjects. The paper as a whole reports these results and caveats: CD8+ Simpson's diversity did not differ significantly between patients and healthy controls (P=0.060). About 30 CD8+ CDR3 sequences were found in both patients and controls but appeared to be highly expressed in patients and within the immunodominant clones of the patients.

The patients picked for sequencing were ones in whom flow cytometry had shown an expansion of CD8+CD57+ cells. Severe acquired aplastic anemia was diagnosed in all patients according to International Study of Aplastic Anemia and Agranulocytosis and Camitta criteria. At the time blood was sampled, none of the patients had received any therapy. In the study, sorted CD4+ and CD8+ blood T cells from patients with severe aplastic anemia and from healthy subjects underwent deep sequencing of TCR repertoires. Patients were enrolled in the USA under clinicaltrials.gov protocols 00001620, 01623167, 00001397, 00071045, 00081523 and 00961064. Ficoll-Paque density gradient centrifugation was used to isolate peripheral blood mononuclear cells. CD4+ and CD8+ T cells were sorted by FACS or magnetic beads before DNA extraction. The cysteine opens and the phenylalanine closes a CDR3 of 14 amino acids. Only the CDR3 portion is preserved as DNA: 42 bases, with reading frame beginning at the first base. CDR1 and CDR2, per the germline V gene, are SGDLS and YYNGEE.

Turning to this clonotype: No cognate antigen has been identified for it. The junction departs from germline at one end; a sequencing error may be responsible.

Genomic DNA was used as template for profiling of TCR beta VDJ combinations and CDR3 sequences. TCR repertoire sequencing was run on an Illumina HiSeq 2000. In the paper's pipeline: Repertoires were assessed using TRBV/TRBJ rearrangement plots, CDR3 size and DJ length profiles, and Simpson's diversity index. The most abundant DNA sequence in the deep sequencing data was taken as the immunodominant clone. CDR3 amino acid sequences were screened for sharing across subjects and were compared with published repertoires and the VDJdb database. The raw public data were reprocessed by TCRdb itself: fastp quality trimming at Q25, MiXCR clonotype calling, in-frame beta chains only. Each entry is one CDR3 protein sequence, shown with its most common DNA and genes. These V and J calls rely on TCRdb rather than the paper's analysis. For this sample there are roughly 250,000 distinct CDR3 sequences; roughly 80% appear just once. Over 35% of the sample goes to the ten largest clones.

The sample consisted of sorted CD4+, CD8+, or CD8+CD57+ T cells (not recorded which) from PBMCs. The chain couples TRBV9 to TRBJ2-5; the D region possibly corresponds to TRBD1 (5 bases align). This clonotype was obtained from a human donor with aplastic anemia. The CDR3 loop reads CASSTDSASYNSHF. The DNA is TGTGCCAGCAGCACCGACAGCGCCTCCTATAATTCACACTTC.